This T cell receptor beta chain was recorded in a study of cytomegalovirus exposure and HLA in healthy donors. Points on this clone: One end of the junction does not line up with germline, which may come from a read error.

The study ran its PCR with 60 Vbeta and 13 Jbeta primers. TCRdb's copy holds only in-frame clones and misses some; the assay was immunoSEQ multiplex PCR. The table lists a few hundred thousand clones, about 74% of them singletons, with roughly 2% in the top ten. CDR3 length: 15 amino acids. CDR1 SEHNR and CDR2 FQNEAQ come from the germline V gene (reference sequence). The TCR was taken from a woman in her 30s in good health and CMV-seronegative. V and J are TRBV7-9 and TRBJ1-1; unclear D gene. The sequenced sample consisted of PBMCs. In DNA form, the CDR3 reads TGTTCCAGCAGCATGTCAGGTGTCCCCAACACTGAAGCTTTCTTT. Translating gives CSSSMSGVPNTEAFF.